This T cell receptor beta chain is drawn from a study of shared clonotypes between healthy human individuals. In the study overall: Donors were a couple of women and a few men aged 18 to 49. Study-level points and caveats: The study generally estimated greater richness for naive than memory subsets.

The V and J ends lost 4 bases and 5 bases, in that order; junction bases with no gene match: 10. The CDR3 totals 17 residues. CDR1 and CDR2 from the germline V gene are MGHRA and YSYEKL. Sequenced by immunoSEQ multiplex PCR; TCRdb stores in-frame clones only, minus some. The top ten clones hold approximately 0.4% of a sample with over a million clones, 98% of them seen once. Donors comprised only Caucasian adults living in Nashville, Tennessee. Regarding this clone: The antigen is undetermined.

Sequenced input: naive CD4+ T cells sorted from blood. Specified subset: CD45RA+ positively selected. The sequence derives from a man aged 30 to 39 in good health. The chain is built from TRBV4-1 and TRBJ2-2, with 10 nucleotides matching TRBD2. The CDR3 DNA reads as TGCGCCAGCAGCCCCTTCCCAGCGGGAGGGCCGACCGGGGAGCTGTTTTTT. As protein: CASSPFPAGGPTGELFF.